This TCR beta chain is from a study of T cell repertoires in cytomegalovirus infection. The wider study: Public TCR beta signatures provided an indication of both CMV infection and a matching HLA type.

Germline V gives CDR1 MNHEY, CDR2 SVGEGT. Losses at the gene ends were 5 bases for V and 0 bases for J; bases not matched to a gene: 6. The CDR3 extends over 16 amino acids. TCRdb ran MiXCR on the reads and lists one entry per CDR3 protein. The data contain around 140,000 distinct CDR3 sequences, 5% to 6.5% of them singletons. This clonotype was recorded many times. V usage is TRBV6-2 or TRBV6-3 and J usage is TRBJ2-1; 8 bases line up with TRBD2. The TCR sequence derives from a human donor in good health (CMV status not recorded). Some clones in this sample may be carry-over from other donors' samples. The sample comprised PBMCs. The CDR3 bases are TGTGCCAGCAGTGATCAAGCGGGGGACTCCTACAATGAGCAGTTCTTC. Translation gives CASSDQAGDSYNEQFF.